This TCR beta chain stems from a study of CXCR3-negative and CXCR3-positive naive CD8 T cells. The libraries of TRB cDNA were prepared using 5' RACE with UMI labels. From the 5' RACE reads, TCRdb lists one entry per CDR3 protein and no DNA. Here the sample table reports tens of thousands of distinct CDR3 sequences. Germline V gene sequence: CDR1 SNHLY, CDR2 FYNNEI. The CDR3 runs to 14 residues. Sample: naive CXCR3- CD8+ T cells from blood. Subset meaning: CD45RO-CCR7+CD27+CD95- naive CD8+ T cells lacking CXCR3 (TNR3-). The genes are TRBV2 and TRBJ2-3; TCRdb's assignment of TRBD1 cannot be checked, as there is no DNA. The sequence derives from a human donor in good health. Some clones in this sample may be carry-over from other donors' samples. CDR3 loop: CASSEVGARDTQYF.